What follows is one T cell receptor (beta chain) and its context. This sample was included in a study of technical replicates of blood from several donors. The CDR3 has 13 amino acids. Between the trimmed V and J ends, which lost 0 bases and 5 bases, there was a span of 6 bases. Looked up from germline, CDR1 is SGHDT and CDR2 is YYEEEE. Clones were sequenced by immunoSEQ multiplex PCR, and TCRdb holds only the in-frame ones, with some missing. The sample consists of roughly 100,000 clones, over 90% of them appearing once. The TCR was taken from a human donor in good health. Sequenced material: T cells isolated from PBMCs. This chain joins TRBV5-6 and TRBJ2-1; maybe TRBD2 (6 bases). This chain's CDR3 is CASSLGGDNEQFF. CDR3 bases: TGTGCCAGCAGCTTGGGGGGGGACAATGAGCAGTTCTTC.